A single sample is the source of the 2 T cell receptor beta chains below, sequenced in a study of immune evolution from preneoplasia to lung adenocarcinoma. The protocol was immunoSEQ multiplex PCR, while the TCRdb copy is restricted to in-frame clones and leaves out a portion. The sample shows 6,000 to 8,500 clones, approximately 85% of them seen only once. Sequences were obtained from FFPE minimally invasive lung adenocarcinoma tissue. The receptors originated from an older person with lung adenocarcinoma.

This clone was detected only once. The rearrangement joins TRBV4-1 to TRBJ2-3; a weak D match, TRBD2 (7 bases). This CDR3 has 15 amino acids. Trimming took 3 bases from V and 3 from J, leaving 13 bases between them. From germline, CDR1 is MGHRA and CDR2 YSYEKL. The CDR3 sequence is CASSQRGPRTDTQYF. CDR3 nucleotides: TGCGCCAGCAGCCAGCGGGGGCCGAGGACAGATACGCAGTATTTT.

The chain recombines TRBV5-1 with TRBJ2-5; possible D gene TRBD1, 6 bases. V was shortened by 7 bases and J by 5 bases, with 9 bases between the two germline ends. The CDR3 covers 11 residues. Germline-derived CDR1 and CDR2 are SGHRS and YFSETQ. The CDR3 region has the DNA TGCGCCAGCCATAGGGGGGAGACCCAGTACTTC. This encodes CASHRGETQYF. Full variable domain (missing parts from reference TRBV5-1 and TRBJ2-5): KAGVTQTPRYLIKTRGQQVTLSCSPISGHRSVSWYQQTPGQGLQFLFEYFSETQRNKGNFPGRFSGRQFSNSRSEMNVSTLELGDSALYLCASHRGETQYFGPGTRLLVL.